The present TCR beta chain was sequenced within a study of cytomegalovirus exposure and HLA in healthy donors. The primer mix had 60 Vbeta and 13 Jbeta primers. Method: immunoSEQ multiplex PCR; TCRdb's copy keeps in-frame clones and lacks some. The sample contains about 160,000 clones, roughly 80% of which appear only once. The sequencing input was PBMCs. The TCR comes from a girl aged 5-17 years in good health and CMV-seropositive.

Here the CDR3 DNA reads TGTGCCACCAGCGTTGGGACAGACTCTGGAAACACCATATATTTT. This encodes CATSVGTDSGNTIYF. The chain employs TRBV15 and TRBJ1-3; 7 bases agree with TRBD1. The germline CDR1 and CDR2 sequences are LNHNV and YYDKDF (reference sequence). The CDR3 is made up of 15 amino acids. Unmatched junction bases numbered 4, after V lost 5 bases and J lost 0 bases.